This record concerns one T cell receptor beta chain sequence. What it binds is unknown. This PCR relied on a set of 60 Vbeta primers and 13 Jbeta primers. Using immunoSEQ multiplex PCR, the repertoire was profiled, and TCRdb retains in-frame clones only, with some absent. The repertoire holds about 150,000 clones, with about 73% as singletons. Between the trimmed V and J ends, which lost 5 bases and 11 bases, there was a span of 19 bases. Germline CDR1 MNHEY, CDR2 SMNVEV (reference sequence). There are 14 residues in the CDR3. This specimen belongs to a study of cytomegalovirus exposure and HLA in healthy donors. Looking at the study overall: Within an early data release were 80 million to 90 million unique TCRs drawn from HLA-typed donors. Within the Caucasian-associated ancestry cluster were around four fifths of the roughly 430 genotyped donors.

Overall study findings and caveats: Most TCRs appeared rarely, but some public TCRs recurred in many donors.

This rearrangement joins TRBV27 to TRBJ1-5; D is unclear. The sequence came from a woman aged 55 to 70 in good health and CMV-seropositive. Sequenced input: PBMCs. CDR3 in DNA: TGTGCCAGCAGTCCCCCAGACATGGAATTGACCCAGCATTTT. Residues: CASSPPDMELTQHF.